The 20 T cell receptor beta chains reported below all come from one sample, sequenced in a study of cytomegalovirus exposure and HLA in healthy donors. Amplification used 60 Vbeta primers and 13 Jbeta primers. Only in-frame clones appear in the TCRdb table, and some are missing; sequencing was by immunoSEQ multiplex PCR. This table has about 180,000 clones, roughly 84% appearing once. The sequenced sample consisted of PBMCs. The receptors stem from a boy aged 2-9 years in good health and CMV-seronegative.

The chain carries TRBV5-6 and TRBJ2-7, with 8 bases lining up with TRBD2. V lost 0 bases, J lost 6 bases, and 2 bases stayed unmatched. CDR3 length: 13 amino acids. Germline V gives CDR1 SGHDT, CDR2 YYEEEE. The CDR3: CASSLVRGGEQYF. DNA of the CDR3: TGTGCCAGCAGCTTGGTACGGGGGGGCGAGCAGTACTTC. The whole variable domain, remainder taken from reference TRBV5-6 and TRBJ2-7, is DAGVTQSPTHLIKTRGQQVTLRCSPKSGHDTVSWYQQALGQGPQFIFQYYEEEERQRGNFPDRFSGHQFPNYSSELNVNALLLGDSALYLCASSLVRGGEQYFGPGTRLTVT.

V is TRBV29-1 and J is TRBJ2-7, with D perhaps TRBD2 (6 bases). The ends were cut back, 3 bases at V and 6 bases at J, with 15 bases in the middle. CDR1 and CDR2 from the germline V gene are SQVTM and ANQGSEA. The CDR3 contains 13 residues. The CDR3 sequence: CSVEVAAGSEQYF. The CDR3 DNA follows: TGCAGCGTTGAGGTAGCGGCCGGGTCCGAGCAGTACTTC.

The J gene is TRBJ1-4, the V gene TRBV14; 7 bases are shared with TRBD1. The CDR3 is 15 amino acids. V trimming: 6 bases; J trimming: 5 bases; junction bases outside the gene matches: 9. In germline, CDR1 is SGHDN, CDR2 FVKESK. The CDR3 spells CASSLWTGGNEKLFF. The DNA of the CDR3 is TGTGCCAGCAGTCTATGGACAGGAGGAAATGAAAAACTGTTTTTT.

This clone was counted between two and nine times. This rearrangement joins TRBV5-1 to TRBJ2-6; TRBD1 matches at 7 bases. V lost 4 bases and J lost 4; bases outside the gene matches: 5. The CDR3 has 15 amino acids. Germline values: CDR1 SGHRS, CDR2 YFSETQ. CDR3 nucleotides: TGCGCCAGCAGCCCTACAGGGGACGGGGCCAACGTCCTGACTTTC. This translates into CASSPTGDGANVLTF.

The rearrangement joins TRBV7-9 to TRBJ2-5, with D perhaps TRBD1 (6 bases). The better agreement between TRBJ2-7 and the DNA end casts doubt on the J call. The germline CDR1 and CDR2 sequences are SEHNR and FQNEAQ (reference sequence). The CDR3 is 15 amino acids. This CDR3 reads CASSLYRDHSYEQYF. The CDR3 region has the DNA TGTGCCAGCAGCTTGTACAGGGACCACTCCTACGAGCAGTACTTC.

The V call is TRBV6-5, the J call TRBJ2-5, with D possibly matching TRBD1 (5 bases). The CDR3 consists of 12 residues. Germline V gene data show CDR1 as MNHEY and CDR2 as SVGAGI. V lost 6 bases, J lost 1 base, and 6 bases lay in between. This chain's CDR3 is CASSQGQETQYF. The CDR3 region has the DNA TGTGCCAGCAGCCAGGGCCAAGAGACCCAGTACTTC.

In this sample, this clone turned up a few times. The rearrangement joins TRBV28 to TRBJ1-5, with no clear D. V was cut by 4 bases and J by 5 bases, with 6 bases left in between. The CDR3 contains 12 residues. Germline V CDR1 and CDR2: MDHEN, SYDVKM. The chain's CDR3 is CASSSQDQPQHF. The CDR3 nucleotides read TGTGCCAGCAGTTCCCAGGATCAGCCCCAGCATTTT.

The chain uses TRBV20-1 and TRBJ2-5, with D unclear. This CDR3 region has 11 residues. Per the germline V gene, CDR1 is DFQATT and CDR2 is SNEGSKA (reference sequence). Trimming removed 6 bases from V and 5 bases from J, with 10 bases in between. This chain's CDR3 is CSAPVAETQYF. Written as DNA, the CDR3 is TGCAGTGCCCCAGTGGCCGAGACCCAGTACTTC.

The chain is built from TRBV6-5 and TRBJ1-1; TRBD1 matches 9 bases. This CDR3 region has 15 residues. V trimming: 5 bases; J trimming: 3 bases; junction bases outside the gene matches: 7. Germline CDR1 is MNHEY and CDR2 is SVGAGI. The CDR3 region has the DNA TGTGCCAGCAGTCGGGACAGGGAATTAGACACTGAAGCTTTCTTT. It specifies CASSRDRELDTEAFF.

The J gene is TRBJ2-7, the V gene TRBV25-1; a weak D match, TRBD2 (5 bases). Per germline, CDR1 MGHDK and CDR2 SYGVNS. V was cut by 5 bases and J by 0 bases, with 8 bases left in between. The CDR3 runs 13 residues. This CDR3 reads CASSPGDSYEQYF. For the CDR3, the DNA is TGTGCCAGCAGTCCCGGGGACTCCTACGAGCAGTACTTC.

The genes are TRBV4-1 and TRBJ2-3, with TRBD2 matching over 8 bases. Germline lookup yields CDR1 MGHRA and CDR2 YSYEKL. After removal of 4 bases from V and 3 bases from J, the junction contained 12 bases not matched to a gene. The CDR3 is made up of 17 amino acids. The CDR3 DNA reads TGCGCCAGCAGCCCTCAGGTGGCGGGAGGATTAACAGATACGCAGTATTTT. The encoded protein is CASSPQVAGGLTDTQYF.

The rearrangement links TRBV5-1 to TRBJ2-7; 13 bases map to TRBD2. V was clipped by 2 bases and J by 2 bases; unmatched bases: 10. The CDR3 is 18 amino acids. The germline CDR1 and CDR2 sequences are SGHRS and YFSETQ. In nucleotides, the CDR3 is TGCGCCAGCAGCTTCCTAGATCGGGGACTAGCGGGGACCTACGAGCAGTACTTC. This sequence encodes CASSFLDRGLAGTYEQYF.

In nucleotides, the CDR3 is TGTGCCAGCAGCCACCCCCATGTGACAGGGACGATAAGCTCTGGAAACACCATATATTTT. This gives the protein CASSHPHVTGTISSGNTIYF. The chain carries TRBV4-2 and TRBJ1-3, with 7 bases that match TRBD1. The germline gives CDR1 LGHNA, CDR2 YNFKEQ. Trimming removed 3 bases from V and 0 bases from J; junction bases left unmatched: 17. This CDR3 has 20 residues.

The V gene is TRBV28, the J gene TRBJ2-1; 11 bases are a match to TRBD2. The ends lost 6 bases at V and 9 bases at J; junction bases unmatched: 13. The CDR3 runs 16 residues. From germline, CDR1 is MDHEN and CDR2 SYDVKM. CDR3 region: CASSPITSGRSGEQFF. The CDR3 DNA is TGTGCCAGCAGCCCCATAACTAGCGGGAGAAGTGGTGAGCAGTTCTTC.

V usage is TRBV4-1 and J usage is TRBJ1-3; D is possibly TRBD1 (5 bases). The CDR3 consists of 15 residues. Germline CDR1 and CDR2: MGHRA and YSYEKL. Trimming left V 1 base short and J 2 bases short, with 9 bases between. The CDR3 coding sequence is TGCGCCAGCAGCCAAGTGGCAGGGCCTGGAAACACCATATATTTT. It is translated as CASSQVAGPGNTIYF.

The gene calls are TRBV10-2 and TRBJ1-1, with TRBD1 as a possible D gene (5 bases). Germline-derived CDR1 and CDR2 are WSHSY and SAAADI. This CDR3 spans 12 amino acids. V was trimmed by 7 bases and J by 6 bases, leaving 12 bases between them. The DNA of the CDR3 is TGCGCCAGCACCCAGGGTCGGGCTGAAGCTTTCTTT. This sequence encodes CASTQGRAEAFF.

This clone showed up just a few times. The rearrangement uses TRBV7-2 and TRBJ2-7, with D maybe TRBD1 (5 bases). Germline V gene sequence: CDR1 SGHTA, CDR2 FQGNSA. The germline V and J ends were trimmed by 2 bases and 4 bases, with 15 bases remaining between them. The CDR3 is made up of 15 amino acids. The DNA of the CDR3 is TGTGCCAGCAGCTTAATGGCAGGGAAAAGTTACGAGCAGTACTTC. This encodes CASSLMAGKSYEQYF.

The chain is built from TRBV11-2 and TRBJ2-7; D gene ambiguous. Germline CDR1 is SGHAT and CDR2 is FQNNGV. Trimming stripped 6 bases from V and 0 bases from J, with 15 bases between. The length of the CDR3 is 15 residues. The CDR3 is CASSLPWSDSYEQYF. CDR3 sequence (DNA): TGTGCCAGCAGTTTACCTTGGAGCGACTCCTACGAGCAGTACTTC.

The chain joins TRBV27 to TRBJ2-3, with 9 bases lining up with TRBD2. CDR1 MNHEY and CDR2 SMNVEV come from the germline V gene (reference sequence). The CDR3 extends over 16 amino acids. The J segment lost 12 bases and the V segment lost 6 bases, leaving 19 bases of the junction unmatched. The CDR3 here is CASSQQPGTSIQFQYF. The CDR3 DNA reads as TGTGCCAGCAGCCAACAGCCCGGGACTAGCATCCAATTTCAGTATTTT.

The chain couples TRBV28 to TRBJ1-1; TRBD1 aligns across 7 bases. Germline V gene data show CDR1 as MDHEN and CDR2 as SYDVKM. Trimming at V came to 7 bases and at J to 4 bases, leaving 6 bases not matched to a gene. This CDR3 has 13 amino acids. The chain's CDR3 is CASTSQGGTEAFF. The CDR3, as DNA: TGTGCCAGCACAAGCCAGGGGGGCACTGAAGCTTTCTTT.